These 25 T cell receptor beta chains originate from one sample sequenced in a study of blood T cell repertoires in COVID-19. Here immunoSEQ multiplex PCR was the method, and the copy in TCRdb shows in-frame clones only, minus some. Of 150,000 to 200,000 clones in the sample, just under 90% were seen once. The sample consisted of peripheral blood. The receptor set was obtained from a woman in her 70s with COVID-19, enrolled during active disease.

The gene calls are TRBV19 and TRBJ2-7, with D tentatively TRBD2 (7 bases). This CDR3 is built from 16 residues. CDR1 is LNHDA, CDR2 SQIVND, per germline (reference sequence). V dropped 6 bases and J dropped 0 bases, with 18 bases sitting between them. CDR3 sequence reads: CASRIGGQLGSYEQYF. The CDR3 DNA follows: TGTGCCAGTAGGATCGGGGGGCAGTTGGGCTCCTACGAGCAGTACTTC.

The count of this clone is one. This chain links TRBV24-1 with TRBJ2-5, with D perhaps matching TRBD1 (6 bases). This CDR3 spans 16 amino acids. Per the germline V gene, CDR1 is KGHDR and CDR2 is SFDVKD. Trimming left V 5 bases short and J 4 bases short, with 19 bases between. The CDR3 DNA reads TGTGCCACCAGTGCCGCACAGGGTGGGCCGGGAGAGACCCAGTACTTC. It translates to CATSAAQGGPGETQYF.

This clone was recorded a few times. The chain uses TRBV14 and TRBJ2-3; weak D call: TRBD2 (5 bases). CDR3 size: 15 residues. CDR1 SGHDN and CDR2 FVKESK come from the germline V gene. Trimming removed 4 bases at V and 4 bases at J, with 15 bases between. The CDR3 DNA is TGTGCCAGCAGCCCTGTAGCTGGAGGCTCAGATACGCAGTATTTT. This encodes CASSPVAGGSDTQYF.

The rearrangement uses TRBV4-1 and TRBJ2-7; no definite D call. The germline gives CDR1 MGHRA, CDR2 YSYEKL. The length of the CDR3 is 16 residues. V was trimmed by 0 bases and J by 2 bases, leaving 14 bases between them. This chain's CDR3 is CASSQDQAIPAYEQYF. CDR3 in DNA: TGCGCCAGCAGCCAAGATCAAGCTATTCCCGCCTACGAGCAGTACTTC.

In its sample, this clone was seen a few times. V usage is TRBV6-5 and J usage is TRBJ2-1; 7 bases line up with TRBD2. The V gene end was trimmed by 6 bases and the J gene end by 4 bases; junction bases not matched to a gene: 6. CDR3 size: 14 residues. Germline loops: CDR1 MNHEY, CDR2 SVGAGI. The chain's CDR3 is CASRSSGFYNEQFF. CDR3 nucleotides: TGTGCCAGCAGAAGTAGCGGGTTTTACAATGAGCAGTTCTTC.

The CDR3 region has the DNA TGTGCCAGCAGCCAAGATCAGTACAGCAAACTCTATGGCTACACCTTC. As protein: CASSQDQYSKLYGYTF. The chain couples TRBV4-2 to TRBJ1-2; D uncertain. Germline V gives CDR1 LGHNA, CDR2 YNFKEQ. V was pared by 0 bases and J by 4 bases, with 15 bases between. CDR3 size: 16 residues.

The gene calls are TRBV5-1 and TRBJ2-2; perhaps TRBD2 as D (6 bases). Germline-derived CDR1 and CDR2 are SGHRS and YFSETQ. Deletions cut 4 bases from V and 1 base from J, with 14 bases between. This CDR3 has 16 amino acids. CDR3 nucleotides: TGCGCCAGCAGCCGCGTCGGGACTGTGAACACCGGGGAGCTGTTTTTT. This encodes CASSRVGTVNTGELFF.

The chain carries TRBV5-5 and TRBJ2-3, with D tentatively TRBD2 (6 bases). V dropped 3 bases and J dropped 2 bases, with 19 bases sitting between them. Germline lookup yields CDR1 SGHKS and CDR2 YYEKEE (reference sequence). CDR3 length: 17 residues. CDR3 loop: CASSWSRGGRVTDTQYF. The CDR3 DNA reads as TGTGCCAGCAGCTGGTCTCGCGGAGGGCGCGTCACAGATACGCAGTATTTT.

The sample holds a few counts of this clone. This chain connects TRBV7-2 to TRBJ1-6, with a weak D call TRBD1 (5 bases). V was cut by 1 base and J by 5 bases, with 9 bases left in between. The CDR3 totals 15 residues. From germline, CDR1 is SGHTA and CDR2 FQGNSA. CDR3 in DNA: TGTGCCAGCAGCTTAGTGGCAGGGAATAATTCACCCCTCCACTTT. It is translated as CASSLVAGNNSPLHF. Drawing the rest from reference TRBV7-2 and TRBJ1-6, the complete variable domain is GAGVSQSPSNKVTEKGKDVELRCDPISGHTALYWYRQSLGQGLEFLIYFQGNSAPDKSGLPSDRFSAERTGGSVSTLTIQRTQQEDSAVYLCASSLVAGNNSPLHFGNGTRLTVT.

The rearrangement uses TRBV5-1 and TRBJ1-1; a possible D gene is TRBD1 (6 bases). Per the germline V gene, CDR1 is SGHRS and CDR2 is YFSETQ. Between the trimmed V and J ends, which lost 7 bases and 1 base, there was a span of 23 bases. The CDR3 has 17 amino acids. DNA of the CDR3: TGCGCCAGCTACGATCAAAGGGACACTTATACGAACACTGAAGCTTTCTTT. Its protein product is CASYDQRDTYTNTEAFF. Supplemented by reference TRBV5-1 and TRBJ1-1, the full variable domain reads KAGVTQTPRYLIKTRGQQVTLSCSPISGHRSVSWYQQTPGQGLQFLFEYFSETQRNKGNFPGRFSGRQFSNSRSEMNVSTLELGDSALYLCASYDQRDTYTNTEAFFGQGTRLTVV.

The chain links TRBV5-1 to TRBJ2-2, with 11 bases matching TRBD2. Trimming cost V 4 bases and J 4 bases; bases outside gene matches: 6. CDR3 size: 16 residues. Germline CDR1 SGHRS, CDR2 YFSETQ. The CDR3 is CASSRLAGGSTGELFF. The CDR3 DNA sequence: TGCGCCAGCAGCCGCCTAGCGGGAGGAAGCACCGGGGAGCTGTTTTTT.

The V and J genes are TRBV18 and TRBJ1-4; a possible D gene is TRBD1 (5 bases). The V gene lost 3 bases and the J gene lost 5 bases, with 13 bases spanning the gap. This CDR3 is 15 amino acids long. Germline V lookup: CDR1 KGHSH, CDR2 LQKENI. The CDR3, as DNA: TGTGCCAGCTCACCTCAAGACAGCCAGAATGAAAAACTGTTTTTT. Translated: CASSPQDSQNEKLFF.

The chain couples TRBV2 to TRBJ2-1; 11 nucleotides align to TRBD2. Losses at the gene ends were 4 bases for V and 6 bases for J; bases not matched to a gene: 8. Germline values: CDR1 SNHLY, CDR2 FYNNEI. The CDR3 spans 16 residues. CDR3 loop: CASSGIAGGVGNEQFF. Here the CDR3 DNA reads TGTGCCAGCAGTGGGATAGCGGGAGGGGTTGGCAATGAGCAGTTCTTC.

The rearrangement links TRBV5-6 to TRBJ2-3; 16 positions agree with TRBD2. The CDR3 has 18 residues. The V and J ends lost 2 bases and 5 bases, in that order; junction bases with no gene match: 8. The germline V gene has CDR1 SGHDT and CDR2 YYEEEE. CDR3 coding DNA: TGTGCCAGCAGCTTCCCGGGACTAGCGGGAGGGCTGGGAGATACGCAGTATTTT. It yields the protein CASSFPGLAGGLGDTQYF.

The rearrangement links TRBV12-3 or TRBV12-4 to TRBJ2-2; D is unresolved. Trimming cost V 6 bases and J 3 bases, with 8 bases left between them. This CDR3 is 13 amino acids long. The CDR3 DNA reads TGTGCCAGCAGCGACACCTACACCGGGGAGCTGTTTTTT. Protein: CASSDTYTGELFF.

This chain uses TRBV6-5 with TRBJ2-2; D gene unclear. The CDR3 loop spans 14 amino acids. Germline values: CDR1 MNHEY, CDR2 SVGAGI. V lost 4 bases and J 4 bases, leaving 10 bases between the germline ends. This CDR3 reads CASSSRLGTGELFF. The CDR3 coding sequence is TGTGCCAGCAGTTCGAGGCTGGGCACCGGGGAGCTGTTTTTT.

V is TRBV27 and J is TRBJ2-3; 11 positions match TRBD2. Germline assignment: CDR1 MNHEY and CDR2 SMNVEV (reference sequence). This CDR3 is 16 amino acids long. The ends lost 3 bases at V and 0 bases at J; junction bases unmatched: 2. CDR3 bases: TGTGCCAGCAGTTTTAGCGGGAGGGTAAGCACAGATACGCAGTATTTT. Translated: CASSFSGRVSTDTQYF.

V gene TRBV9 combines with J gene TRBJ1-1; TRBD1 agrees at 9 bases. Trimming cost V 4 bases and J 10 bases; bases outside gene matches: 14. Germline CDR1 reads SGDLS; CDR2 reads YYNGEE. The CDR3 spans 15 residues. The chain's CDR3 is CASSTGTGPSLGAFF. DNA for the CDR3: TGTGCCAGCAGCACTGGGACAGGGCCCTCCTTGGGAGCTTTCTTT.

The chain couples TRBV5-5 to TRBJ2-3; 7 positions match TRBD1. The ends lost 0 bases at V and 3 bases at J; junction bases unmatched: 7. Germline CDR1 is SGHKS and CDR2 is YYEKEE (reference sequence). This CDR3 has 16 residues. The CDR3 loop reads CASSLGVGGETDTQYF. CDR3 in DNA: TGTGCCAGCAGCTTGGGGGTAGGGGGCGAGACAGATACGCAGTATTTT.

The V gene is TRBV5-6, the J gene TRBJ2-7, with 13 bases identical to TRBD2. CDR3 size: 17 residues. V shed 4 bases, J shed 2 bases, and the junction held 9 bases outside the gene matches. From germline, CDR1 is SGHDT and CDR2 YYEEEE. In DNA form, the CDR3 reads TGTGCCAGCAGCGCTGGACTAGCGGGAGTCTTACCCTACGAGCAGTACTTC. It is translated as CASSAGLAGVLPYEQYF.

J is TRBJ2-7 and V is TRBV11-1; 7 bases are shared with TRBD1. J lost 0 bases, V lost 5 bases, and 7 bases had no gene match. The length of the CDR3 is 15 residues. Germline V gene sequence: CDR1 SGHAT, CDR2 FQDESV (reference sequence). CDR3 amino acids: CASSRQGWSSYEQYF. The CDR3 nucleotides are TGTGCCAGCAGCCGACAGGGTTGGAGCTCCTACGAGCAGTACTTC.

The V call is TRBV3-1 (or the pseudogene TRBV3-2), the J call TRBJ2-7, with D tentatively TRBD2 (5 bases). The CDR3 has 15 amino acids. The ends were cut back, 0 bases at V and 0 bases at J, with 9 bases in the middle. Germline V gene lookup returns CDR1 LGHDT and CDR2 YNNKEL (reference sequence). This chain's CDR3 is CASSQDSVPSYEQYF. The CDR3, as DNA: TGTGCCAGCAGCCAAGATAGCGTTCCCTCCTACGAGCAGTACTTC.

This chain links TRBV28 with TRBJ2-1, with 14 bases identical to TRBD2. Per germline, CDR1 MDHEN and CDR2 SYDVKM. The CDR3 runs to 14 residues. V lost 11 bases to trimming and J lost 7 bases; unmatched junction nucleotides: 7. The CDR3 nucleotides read TGTGCCGGAAGGACTAGCGGGAGGACGAATGAGCAGTTCTTC. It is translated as CAGRTSGRTNEQFF.

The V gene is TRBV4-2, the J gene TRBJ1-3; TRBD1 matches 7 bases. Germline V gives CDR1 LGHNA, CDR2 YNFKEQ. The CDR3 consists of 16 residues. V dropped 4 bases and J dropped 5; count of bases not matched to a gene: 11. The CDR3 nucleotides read TGTGCCAGCAGCCGGGACAGTAATGGCCTAAGAAACACCATATATTTT. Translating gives CASSRDSNGLRNTIYF.

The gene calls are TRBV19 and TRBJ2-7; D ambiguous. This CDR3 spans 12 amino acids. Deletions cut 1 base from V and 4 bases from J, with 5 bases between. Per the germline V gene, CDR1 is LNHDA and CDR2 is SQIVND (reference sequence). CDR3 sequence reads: CASSIGGYEQYF. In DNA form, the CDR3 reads TGTGCCAGTAGTATAGGCGGTTACGAGCAGTACTTC.